This TCR beta chain came from a study of technical replicates of blood from a few donors. Assay used: immunoSEQ multiplex PCR; TCRdb lists only in-frame clones, some missing. Of about 79,000 clones in the sample, roughly 94% were seen once. Germline CDR1 reads SGDLS; CDR2 reads YYNGEE. The CDR3 spans 19 residues. Trimming removed 2 bases at V and 1 base at J, with 19 bases between. What was sequenced was T cells isolated from PBMCs. The chain joins TRBV9 to TRBJ2-6, with a weak D call TRBD2 (6 bases). The source is a human donor in good health. This chain's CDR3 is CASSVWGSGLGSGANVLTF. The DNA for the CDR3 is TGTGCCAGCAGCGTCTGGGGGTCGGGACTTGGGTCTGGGGCCAACGTCCTGACTTTC.